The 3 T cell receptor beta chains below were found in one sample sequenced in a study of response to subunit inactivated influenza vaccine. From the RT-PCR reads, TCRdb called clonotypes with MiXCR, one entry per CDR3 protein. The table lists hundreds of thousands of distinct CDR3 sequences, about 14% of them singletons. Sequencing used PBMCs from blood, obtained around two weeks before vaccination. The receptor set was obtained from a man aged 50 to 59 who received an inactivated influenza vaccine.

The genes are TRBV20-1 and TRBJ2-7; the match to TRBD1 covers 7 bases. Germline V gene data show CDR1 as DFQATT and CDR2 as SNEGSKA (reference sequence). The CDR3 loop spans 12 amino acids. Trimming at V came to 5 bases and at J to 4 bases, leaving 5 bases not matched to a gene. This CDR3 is CSAGTGEYEQYF. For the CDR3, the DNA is TGCAGTGCTGGTACAGGGGAATACGAGCAGTACTTC.

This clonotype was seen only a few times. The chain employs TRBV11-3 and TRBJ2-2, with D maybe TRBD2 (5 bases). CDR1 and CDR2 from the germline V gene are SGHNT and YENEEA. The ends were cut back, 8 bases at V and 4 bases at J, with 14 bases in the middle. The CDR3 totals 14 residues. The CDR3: CASAIRGATGELFF. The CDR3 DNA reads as TGTGCCAGCGCAATACGGGGAGCCACCGGGGAGCTGTTTTTT.

CDR3 DNA sequence: TGTGCCAGCAGTTTATTCAGGGCTACCGGGGAGCTGTTTTTT. It encodes CASSLFRATGELFF. The rearrangement links TRBV27 to TRBJ2-2, with a weak D call TRBD1 (5 bases). The V end was cut by 1 base, the J end by 5 bases, with 8 bases between. CDR1 is MNHEY, CDR2 SMNVEV, per germline (reference sequence). The CDR3 sequence is 14 residues long.